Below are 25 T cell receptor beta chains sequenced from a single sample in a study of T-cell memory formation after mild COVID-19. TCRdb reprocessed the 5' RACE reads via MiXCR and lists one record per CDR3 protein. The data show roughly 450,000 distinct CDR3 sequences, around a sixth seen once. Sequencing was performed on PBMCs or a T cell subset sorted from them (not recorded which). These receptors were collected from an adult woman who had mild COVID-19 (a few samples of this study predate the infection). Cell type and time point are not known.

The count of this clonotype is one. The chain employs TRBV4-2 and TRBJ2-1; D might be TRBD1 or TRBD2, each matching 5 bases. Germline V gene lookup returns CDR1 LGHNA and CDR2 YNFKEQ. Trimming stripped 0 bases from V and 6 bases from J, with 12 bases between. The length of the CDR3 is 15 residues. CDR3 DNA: TGTGCCAGCAGCCAAGATGGGGGTCCCCCCAATGAGCAGTTCTTC. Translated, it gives CASSQDGGPPNEQFF.

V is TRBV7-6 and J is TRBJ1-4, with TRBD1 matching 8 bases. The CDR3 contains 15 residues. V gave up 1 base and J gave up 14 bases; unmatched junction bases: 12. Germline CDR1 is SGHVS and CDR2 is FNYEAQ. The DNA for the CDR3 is TGTGCCAGCAGCTTAGATGAACAGGGGGTCCCCTGCCTGTTTTTT. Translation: CASSLDEQGVPCLFF.

CDR3 region: CASSPMSGRAYEQFF. The CDR3 bases are TGTGCCAGCAGCCCCATGAGCGGGAGGGCCTATGAGCAGTTCTTC. The chain has TRBV9 and TRBJ2-1; 10 bases are a match to TRBD2. This CDR3 has 15 residues. V trimming: 4 bases; J trimming: 8 bases; junction bases outside the gene matches: 9. Germline lookup yields CDR1 SGDLS and CDR2 YYNGEE.

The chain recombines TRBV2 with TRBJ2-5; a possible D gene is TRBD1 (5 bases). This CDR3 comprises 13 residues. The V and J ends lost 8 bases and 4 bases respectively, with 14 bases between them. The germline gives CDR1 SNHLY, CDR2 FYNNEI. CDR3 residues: CASDWQGTETQYF. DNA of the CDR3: TGTGCCAGCGACTGGCAGGGCACAGAGACCCAGTACTTC.

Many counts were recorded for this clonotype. The CDR3 sequence: CASSLSPGETQYF. CDR3 nucleotides: TGCGCCAGCAGCTTGAGTCCGGGGGAGACCCAGTACTTC. The rearrangement joins TRBV5-1 to TRBJ2-5; TRBD2 might be the D (5 bases). Between the trimmed V and J ends, which lost 1 base and 5 bases, there was a span of 9 bases. The CDR3 is 13 residues long. Germline lookup yields CDR1 SGHRS and CDR2 YFSETQ. Variable domain in full (rest from reference TRBV5-1 and TRBJ2-5): KAGVTQTPRYLIKTRGQQVTLSCSPISGHRSVSWYQQTPGQGLQFLFEYFSETQRNKGNFPGRFSGRQFSNSRSEMNVSTLELGDSALYLCASSLSPGETQYFGPGTRLLVL.

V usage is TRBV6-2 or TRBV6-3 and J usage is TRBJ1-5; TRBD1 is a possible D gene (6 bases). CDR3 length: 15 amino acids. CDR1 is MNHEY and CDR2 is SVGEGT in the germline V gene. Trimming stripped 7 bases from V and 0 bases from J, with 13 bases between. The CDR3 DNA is TGTGCCAGCACCAAGGGGGGAAATAGCAATCAGCCCCAGCATTTT. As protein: CASTKGGNSNQPQHF.

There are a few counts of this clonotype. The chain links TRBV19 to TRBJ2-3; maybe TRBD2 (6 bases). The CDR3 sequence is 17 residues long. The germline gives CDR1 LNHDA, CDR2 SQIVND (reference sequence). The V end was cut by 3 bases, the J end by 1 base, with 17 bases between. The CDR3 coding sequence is TGTGCCAGTAGTATCCCCCATGGGCGGGAAGGCACAGATACGCAGTATTTT. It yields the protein CASSIPHGREGTDTQYF.

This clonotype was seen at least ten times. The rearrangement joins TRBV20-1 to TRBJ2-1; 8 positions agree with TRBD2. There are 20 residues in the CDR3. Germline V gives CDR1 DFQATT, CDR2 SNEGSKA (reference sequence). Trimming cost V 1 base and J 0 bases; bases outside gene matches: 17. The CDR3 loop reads CSARGQLMVAGKGSYNEQFF. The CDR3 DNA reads TGCAGTGCTAGAGGCCAATTGATGGTAGCGGGAAAGGGCTCCTACAATGAGCAGTTCTTC.

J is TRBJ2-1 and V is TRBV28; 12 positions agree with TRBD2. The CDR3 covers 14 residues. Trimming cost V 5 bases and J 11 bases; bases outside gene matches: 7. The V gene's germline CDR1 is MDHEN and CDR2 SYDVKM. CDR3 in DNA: TGTGCCAGCAGTCCCAGACTAGCGGGAGAAAAGCAGTTCTTC. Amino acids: CASSPRLAGEKQFF.

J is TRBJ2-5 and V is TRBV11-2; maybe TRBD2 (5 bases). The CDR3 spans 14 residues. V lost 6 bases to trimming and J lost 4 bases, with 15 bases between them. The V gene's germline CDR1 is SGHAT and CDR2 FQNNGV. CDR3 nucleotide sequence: TGTGCCAGCAGACCAGCGGCAGGAGGAGAGACCCAGTACTTC. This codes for CASRPAAGGETQYF.

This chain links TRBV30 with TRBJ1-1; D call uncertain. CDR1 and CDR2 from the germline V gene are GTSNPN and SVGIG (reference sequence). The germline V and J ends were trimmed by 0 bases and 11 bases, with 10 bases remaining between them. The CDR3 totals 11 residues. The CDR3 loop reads CAWSVGGDAFF. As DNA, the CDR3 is TGTGCCTGGAGTGTCGGCGGAGATGCTTTCTTT.

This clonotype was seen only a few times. CDR3 region: CASSYSVTRETNEKLFF. Here the CDR3 DNA reads TGTGCCAGCAGTTACTCGGTAACGAGGGAAACTAATGAAAAACTGTTTTTT. The chain couples TRBV6-5 to TRBJ1-4, with unresolved D. Germline V CDR1 and CDR2: MNHEY, SVGAGI. The ends were cut back, 0 bases at V and 1 base at J, with 12 bases in the middle. The CDR3 length is 17 residues.

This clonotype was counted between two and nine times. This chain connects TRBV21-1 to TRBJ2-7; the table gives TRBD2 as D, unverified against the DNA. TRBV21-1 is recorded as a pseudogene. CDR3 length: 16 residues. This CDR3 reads CASSDPEGRASYEQYF. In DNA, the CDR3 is TGTGCCAGCAGCGACCCGGAGGGACGGGCCTCCTACGAGCAGTACTTC.

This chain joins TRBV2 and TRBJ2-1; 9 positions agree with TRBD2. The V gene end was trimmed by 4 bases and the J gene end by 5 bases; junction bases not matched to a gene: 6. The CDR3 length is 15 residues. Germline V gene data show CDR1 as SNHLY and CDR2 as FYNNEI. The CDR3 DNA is TGTGCCAGCAGTGTTTCTAGCGGGGCGCACAATGAGCAGTTCTTC. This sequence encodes CASSVSSGAHNEQFF.

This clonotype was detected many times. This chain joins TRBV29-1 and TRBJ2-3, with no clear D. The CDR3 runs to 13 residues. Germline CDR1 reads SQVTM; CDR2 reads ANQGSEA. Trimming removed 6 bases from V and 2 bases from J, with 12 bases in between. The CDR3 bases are TGCAGCGTGAGGCTGACGGACACAGATACGCAGTATTTT. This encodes CSVRLTDTDTQYF.

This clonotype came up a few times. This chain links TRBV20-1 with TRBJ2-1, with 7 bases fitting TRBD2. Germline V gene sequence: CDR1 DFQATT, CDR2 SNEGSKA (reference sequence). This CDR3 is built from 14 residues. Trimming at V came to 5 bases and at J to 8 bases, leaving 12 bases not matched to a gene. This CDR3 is CSADKAGRSDEQFF. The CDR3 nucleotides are TGCAGTGCTGATAAAGCGGGGAGGTCGGATGAGCAGTTCTTC.

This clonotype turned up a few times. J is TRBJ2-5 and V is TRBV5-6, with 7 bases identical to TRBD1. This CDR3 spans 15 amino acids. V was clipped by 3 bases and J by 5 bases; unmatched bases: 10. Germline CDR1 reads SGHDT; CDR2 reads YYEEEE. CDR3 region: CASSWGRGPGETQYF. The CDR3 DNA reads TGTGCCAGCAGCTGGGGTAGGGGGCCGGGGGAGACCCAGTACTTC.

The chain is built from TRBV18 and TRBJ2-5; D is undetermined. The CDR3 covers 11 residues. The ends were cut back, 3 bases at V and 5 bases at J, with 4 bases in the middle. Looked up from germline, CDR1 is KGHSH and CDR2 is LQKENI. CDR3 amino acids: CASSPHETQYF. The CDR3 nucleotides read TGTGCCAGCTCACCCCACGAGACCCAGTACTTC. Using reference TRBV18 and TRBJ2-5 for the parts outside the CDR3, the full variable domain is NAGVMQNPRHLVRRRGQEARLRCSPMKGHSHVYWYRQLPEEGLKFMVYLQKENIIDESGMPKERFSAEFPKEGPSILRIQQVVRGDSAAYFCASSPHETQYFGPGTRLLVL.

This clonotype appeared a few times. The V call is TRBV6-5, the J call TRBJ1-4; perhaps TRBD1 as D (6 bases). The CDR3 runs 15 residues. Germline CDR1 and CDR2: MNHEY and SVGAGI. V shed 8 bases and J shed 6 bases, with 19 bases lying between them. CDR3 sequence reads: CASRLLGGGHEKLFF. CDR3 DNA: TGTGCCAGCCGCCTTCTCGGGGGGGGGCATGAAAAACTGTTTTTT.

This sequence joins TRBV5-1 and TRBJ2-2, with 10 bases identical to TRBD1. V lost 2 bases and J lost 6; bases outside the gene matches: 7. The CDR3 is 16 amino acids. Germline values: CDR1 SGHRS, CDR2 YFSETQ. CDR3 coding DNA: TGCGCCAGCAGCTTTCGGACGGACAGGGGGTCCGGGGAGCTGTTTTTT. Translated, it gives CASSFRTDRGSGELFF.

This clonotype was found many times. The CDR3 here is CSVAGGSSYNEQFF. CDR3 DNA sequence: TGCAGCGTGGCCGGGGGGAGCTCCTACAATGAGCAGTTCTTC. J is TRBJ2-1 and V is TRBV29-1, with 7 nucleotides matching TRBD2. Looked up from germline, CDR1 is SQVTM and CDR2 is ANQGSEA. Trimming removed 6 bases from V and 0 bases from J; junction bases left unmatched: 5. The CDR3 contains 14 residues.

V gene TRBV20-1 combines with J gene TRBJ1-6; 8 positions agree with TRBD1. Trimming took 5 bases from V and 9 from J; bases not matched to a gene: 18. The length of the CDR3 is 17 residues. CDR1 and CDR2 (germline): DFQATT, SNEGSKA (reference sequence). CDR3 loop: CSAAGTGGSQGISPLHF. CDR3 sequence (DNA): TGCAGTGCTGCCGGGACAGGAGGGTCCCAAGGGATTTCACCCCTCCACTTT.

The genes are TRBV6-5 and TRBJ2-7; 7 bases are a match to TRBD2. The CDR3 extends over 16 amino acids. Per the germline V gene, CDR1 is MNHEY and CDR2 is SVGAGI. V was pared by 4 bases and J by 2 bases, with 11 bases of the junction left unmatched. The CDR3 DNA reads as TGTGCCAGCAGTTGGGAGGGGCCCCTGGCTCCCTACGAGCAGTACTTC. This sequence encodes CASSWEGPLAPYEQYF.

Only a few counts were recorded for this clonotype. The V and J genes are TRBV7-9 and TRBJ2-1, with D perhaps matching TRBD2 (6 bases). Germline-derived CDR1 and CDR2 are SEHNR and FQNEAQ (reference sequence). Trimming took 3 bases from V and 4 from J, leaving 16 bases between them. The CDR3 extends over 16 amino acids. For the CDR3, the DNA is TGTGCCAGCAGCTTCCGTGCGGGACTGGTTTACAATGAGCAGTTCTTC. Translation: CASSFRAGLVYNEQFF. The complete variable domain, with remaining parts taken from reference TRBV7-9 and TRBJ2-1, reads DTGVSQNPRHKITKRGQNVTFRCDPISEHNRLYWYRQTLGQGPEFLTYFQNEAQLEKSRLLSDRFSAERPKGSFSTLEIQRTEQGDSAMYLCASSFRAGLVYNEQFFGPGTRLTVL.

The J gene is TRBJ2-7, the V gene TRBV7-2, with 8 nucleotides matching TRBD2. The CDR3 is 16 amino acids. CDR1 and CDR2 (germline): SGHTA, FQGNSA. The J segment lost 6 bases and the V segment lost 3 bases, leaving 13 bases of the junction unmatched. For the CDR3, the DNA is TGTGCCAGCAGCTTGGGTCCGGCGGGGGGTGCGTTCGAGCAGTACTTC. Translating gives CASSLGPAGGAFEQYF.